This T cell receptor (beta chain) was recorded in a study of T-cell reconstitution after alpha-beta-depleted transplantation in children. TCRbeta library preparation incorporated unique molecular identifiers. MiXCR, applied by TCRdb to the PCR reads, yields one record per CDR3 protein. Of hundreds of thousands of distinct CDR3 sequences listed, 15% to 20% are singletons. Germline V CDR1 and CDR2: DFQATT, SNEGSKA (reference sequence). This CDR3 has 12 amino acids. Trimming stripped 5 bases from V and 2 bases from J, with 10 bases between. In its sample, this clonotype was seen a few times. Its antigen is currently unknown. Study-wide findings and caveats: About two months after transplant, alpha-beta T cells reportedly came from several hundred expanded graft clones. Surviving recipient T cells and thymic progenitors produced the high day-60 TCRbeta diversity seen in some patients. Most T-cell counts and diversity one year after the transplant came from T cells that were newly produced.

The J gene is TRBJ2-7, the V gene TRBV20-1; a possible D gene is TRBD2 (5 bases). Specimen: PBMCs, mostly from graft donor cells, collected 360 days after TCRalphabeta/CD19-depleted stem cell transplant. The TCR sequence derives from a male patient aged 2 to 9 who had a stem cell transplant for acute lymphoblastic leukemia, so the T cells may come from the graft donor. In DNA, the CDR3 is TGCAGTGCTCCGTCGGGGACCTACGAGCAGTACTTC. Protein sequence: CSAPSGTYEQYF.